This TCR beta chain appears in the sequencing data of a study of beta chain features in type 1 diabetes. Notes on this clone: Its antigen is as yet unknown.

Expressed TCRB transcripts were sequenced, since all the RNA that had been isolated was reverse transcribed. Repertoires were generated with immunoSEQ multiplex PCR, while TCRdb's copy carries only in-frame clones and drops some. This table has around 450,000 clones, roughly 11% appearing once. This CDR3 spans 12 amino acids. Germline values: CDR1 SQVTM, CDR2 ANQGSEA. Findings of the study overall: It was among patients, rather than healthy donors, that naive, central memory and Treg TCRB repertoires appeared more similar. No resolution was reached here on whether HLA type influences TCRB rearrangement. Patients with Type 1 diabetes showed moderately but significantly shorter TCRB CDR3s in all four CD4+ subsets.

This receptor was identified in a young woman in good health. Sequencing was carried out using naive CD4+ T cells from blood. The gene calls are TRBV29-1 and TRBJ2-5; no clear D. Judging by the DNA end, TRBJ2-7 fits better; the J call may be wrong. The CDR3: CSVVRDSYEQYF. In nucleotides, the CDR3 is TGCAGCGTTGTTAGGGACTCCTACGAGCAGTACTTC.